This is a list of T cell receptor beta chains from one sample in a study of technical replicates of blood from a few donors. The assay was immunoSEQ multiplex PCR, and TCRdb's table has in-frame clones only and misses some. This sample yields tens of thousands of clones, of which around 97% are seen a single time; about 0.29% belongs to the top ten. Sequenced material: T cells isolated from PBMCs. The receptors were gathered from a human donor in good health. CDR3s include the opening cysteine and the closing phenylalanine or tryptophan. D genes are given only for firm matches. The size entry is marked missing in some rows and otherwise reads once, few, many or a size class.

>TRBJ2-7|NA|TRBV15|NA
CATSREDSYEQYF
TGTGCCACCAGCAGAGAGGACAGCTACGAGCAGTACTTC
>TRBJ2-7|NA|TRBV27|TRBD1
CASSITGTGIIYEQYF
TGTGCCAGCAGTATTACCGGGACAGGGATTATCTACGAGCAGTACTTC
>TRBJ1-2|NA|TRBV6-1|NA
CASSEAAMGNYGYTF
TGTGCCAGCAGTGAAGCAGCGATGGGTAACTATGGCTACACCTTC
>TRBJ1-2|NA|TRBV5-1|TRBD1
CASSPGQGRDYGYTF
TGCGCCAGCAGCCCTGGACAGGGGCGTGACTATGGCTACACCTTC
>TRBJ2-5|NA|TRBV15|TRBD2
CATSRSLAGEETQYF
TGTGCCACCAGCAGGTCACTAGCGGGAGAAGAGACCCAGTACTTC
>TRBJ2-5|NA|TRBV4-1|TRBD2
CASSQEHSGTRKETQYF
TGCGCCAGCAGCCAGGAGCATTCCGGGACTAGAAAAGAGACCCAGTACTTC
>TRBJ2-3|NA|TRBV25-1|NA
CASSVVNTPQYF
TGTGCCAGCAGTGTCGTCAACACCCCGCAGTATTTT
>TRBJ1-5|NA|TRBV19|NA
CASSIAPGISNQPQHF
TGTGCCAGTAGTATAGCGCCAGGGATAAGCAATCAGCCCCAGCATTTT
>TRBJ1-4|NA|TRBV2|NA
CASSELRNSNEKLFF
TGTGCCAGCAGTGAGTTACGAAACTCTAATGAAAAACTGTTTTTT
>TRBJ2-1|NA|TRBV28|NA
CASSYQGFLYNEQFF
TGTGCCAGCAGTTACCAGGGGTTTCTCTACAATGAGCAGTTCTTC
>TRBJ2-7|NA|TRBV4-1|NA
CASSQVVSAYEQYF
TGCGCCAGCAGCCAAGTGGTGTCGGCCTACGAGCAGTACTTC
>TRBJ1-1|NA|TRBV7-2|NA
CASSISMNTEAFF
TGTGCCAGCAGCATTAGCATGAACACTGAAGCTTTCTTT
>TRBJ2-7|NA|TRBV4-2|TRBD2
CASSQVFSGRYEQYF
TGTGCCAGCAGCCAAGTATTCAGCGGGAGGTACGAGCAGTACTTC
>TRBJ1-4|NA|TRBV28|TRBD1
CASSLHGQGAISTNEKLFF
TGTGCCAGCAGTTTACATGGACAGGGGGCGATCTCGACTAATGAAAAACTGTTTTTT
>TRBJ1-4|NA|TRBV7-9|TRBD1
CASSMGQINEKLFF
TGTGCCAGCAGTATGGGACAGATAAATGAAAAACTGTTTTTT
>TRBJ2-2|NA|TRBV27|NA
CASSPFRGNTGELFF
TGTGCCAGCAGTCCTTTTAGGGGGAACACCGGGGAGCTGTTTTTT
>TRBJ2-1|NA|TRBV19|TRBD2
CASSKIIAGNNEQFF
TGTGCCAGTAGTAAGATAATAGCGGGGAACAATGAGCAGTTCTTC
>TRBJ1-1|NA|TRBV18|NA
CASSPLRGRANTEAFF
TGTGCCAGCTCACCACTAAGGGGGAGGGCGAACACTGAAGCTTTCTTT
>TRBJ2-5|NA|TRBV6-1|NA
CASSGRKGLQTQYF
TGTGCCAGCAGTGGAAGAAAGGGGTTGCAGACCCAGTACTTC
>TRBJ1-2|NA|TRBV4-2|NA
CASSQGRNTKNGQLIVYTF
TGTGCCAGCAGCCAAGGTCGCAATACTAAAAATGGACAGCTTATCGTCTACACCTTC
>TRBJ1-2|NA|TRBV29-1|TRBD1
CSVEWGGTGNDYGYTF
TGCAGCGTTGAATGGGGGGGGACAGGGAATGACTATGGCTACACCTTC
>TRBJ1-2|NA|TRBV7-2|NA
CASSRAAEALNYGYTF
TGTGCCAGCTCAAGAGCCGCCGAAGCCTTAAACTATGGCTACACCTTC
>TRBJ1-4|NA|TRBV5-4|NA
CASSPTGGQRGKLFF
TGTGCCAGCAGTCCAACGGGGGGCCAACGAGGAAAACTGTTTTTT
>TRBJ2-5|NA|TRBV5-1|NA
CASSPRRGETQYF
TGCGCCAGCAGCCCACGGAGGGGAGAGACCCAGTACTTC
>TRBJ1-1|NA|TRBV7-3|NA
CASSLGGQGMNTEAFF
TGTGCCAGCAGCTTAGGGGGCCAGGGAATGAACACTGAAGCTTTCTTT
>TRBJ1-1|NA|TRBV29-1|NA
CSAGPRDSYNTEAFF
TGCAGCGCCGGACCCAGAGACAGCTATAACACTGAAGCTTTCTTT
>TRBJ1-2|few|TRBV30|NA
CAWSGQVANYGYTF
TGTGCCTGGAGTGGGCAGGTCGCTAACTATGGCTACACCTTC